Listed below are T cell receptor beta chains from one sample, sequenced in a study of Graves' ophthalmopathy and Graves' hyperthyroidism. One entry per CDR3 protein results from TCRdb running MiXCR on the multiplex PCR reads. The sample records around 400,000 distinct CDR3 sequences, about 18% being singletons. The sample comprised peripheral blood. These receptors all stem from a woman between 18 and 29 years old with Graves' ophthalmopathy. Each CDR3 is given with its conserved first and last residue. The order of the fields is D gene, J gene, clone size, V gene, CDR3 DNA, CDR3 protein. D genes are given only for firm matches. Expanded clones get a size class; other rows say once, few or many, or leave the size out.

D gene: .; J gene: TRBJ1-1; clone size: many; V gene: TRBV6-4; CDR3 DNA: TGTGCCAGCAGTTCCACGAAAGACACTGAAGCTTTCTTT; CDR3 protein: CASSSTKDTEAFF
D gene: .; J gene: TRBJ2-5; clone size: many; V gene: TRBV12-3/TRBV12-4; CDR3 DNA: TGTGCCAACAGTTCCGGGACACAGCGGCAAGAGACCCAGTACTTC; CDR3 protein: CANSSGTQRQETQYF
D gene: .; J gene: TRBJ1-5; clone size: .; V gene: TRBV6-2/TRBV6-3; CDR3 DNA: TGTGCCAGCGCGGGGACGGCGGCTTCTCAGCCCCAGCATTTT; CDR3 protein: CASAGTAASQPQHF
D gene: .; J gene: TRBJ2-7; clone size: many; V gene: TRBV6-5; CDR3 DNA: TGTGCCAGCAGCCCCACGTGGGGCTCCTACGAGCAGTACTTC; CDR3 protein: CASSPTWGSYEQYF
D gene: .; J gene: TRBJ2-2; clone size: .; V gene: TRBV9; CDR3 DNA: TGTGCCAGCAGCGTAGGTAAAGGAACCGGGGAGCTGTTTTTT; CDR3 protein: CASSVGKGTGELFF
D gene: .; J gene: TRBJ1-1; clone size: many; V gene: TRBV12-3/TRBV12-4; CDR3 DNA: TGTGCCAGCACTTTAGGCAGAAGGCCTGAAGCTTTCTTT; CDR3 protein: CASTLGRRPEAFF
D gene: TRBD2; J gene: TRBJ2-2; clone size: .; V gene: TRBV6-1; CDR3 DNA: TGTGCCAGCAGTGATGGATTTTCGGGAGGTAGCACCGGGGAGCTGTTTTTT; CDR3 protein: CASSDGFSGGSTGELFF
D gene: .; J gene: TRBJ1-5; clone size: many; V gene: TRBV6-1; CDR3 DNA: TGTGCCAGCAGTGAATGGGGAGGAGGCTTAGCAAATCAGCCCCAGCATTTT; CDR3 protein: CASSEWGGGLANQPQHF
D gene: TRBD2; J gene: TRBJ2-5; clone size: .; V gene: TRBV7-2; CDR3 DNA: TGTGCCAGCAGCCAGCGGGAGGGGGATGGGACCCAGTACTTC; CDR3 protein: CASSQREGDGTQYF
D gene: .; J gene: TRBJ2-5; clone size: many; V gene: TRBV28; CDR3 DNA: TGTGCCAGCAGTACCCCCGACCCGATGAGAAGGGAGACCCGGTACTTC; CDR3 protein: CASSTPDPMRRETRYF
D gene: TRBD2; J gene: TRBJ2-4; clone size: many; V gene: TRBV6-2/TRBV6-3; CDR3 DNA: TGTGCCAGCAGACCGGGGGGGCCGCCCATTCAGTACTTC; CDR3 protein: CASRPGGPPIQYF
D gene: TRBD1; J gene: TRBJ2-7; clone size: many; V gene: TRBV12-5; CDR3 DNA: TGTGCTAGTGGTTTGGTATTCCGTAGGACAGGGGAAGACGAGCAGTACTTC; CDR3 protein: CASGLVFRRTGEDEQYF
D gene: .; J gene: TRBJ1-1; clone size: .; V gene: TRBV10-3; CDR3 DNA: TGTGCCATCGCTAGGGGTGAAGACACTGAAGCTTTCTTT; CDR3 protein: CAIARGEDTEAFF
D gene: TRBD2; J gene: TRBJ2-7; clone size: .; V gene: TRBV20-1; CDR3 DNA: TGCAGTGCTCCAAAAGAGGCGGGAGGGAACTACGAGCAGTACTTC; CDR3 protein: CSAPKEAGGNYEQYF
D gene: .; J gene: TRBJ2-7; clone size: many; V gene: TRBV6-2/TRBV6-3; CDR3 DNA: TGTGCCAGCACCCCACGGGGGGCTCATTACGAGCAGTACTTC; CDR3 protein: CASTPRGAHYEQYF
D gene: .; J gene: TRBJ2-7; clone size: many; V gene: TRBV27; CDR3 DNA: TGTGCCTCTTCGACGGCAGGGGAGTTGTACGAGCAGTACTTC; CDR3 protein: CASSTAGELYEQYF
D gene: .; J gene: TRBJ2-5; clone size: many; V gene: TRBV9; CDR3 DNA: TGTGCCAGCTCAACAGGGACCGGGGGGCTGGAGACCCAGTACTTC; CDR3 protein: CASSTGTGGLETQYF
D gene: .; J gene: TRBJ1-2; clone size: .; V gene: TRBV6-1; CDR3 DNA: TGTGCCAGCAGCCCTAGGGGAGGGGAATACGGCTACACCTTC; CDR3 protein: CASSPRGGEYGYTF
D gene: .; J gene: TRBJ2-7; clone size: many; V gene: TRBV6-5; CDR3 DNA: TGTGCCAGCACCCGAAACGGGGAGCAGTACTTC; CDR3 protein: CASTRNGEQYF
D gene: .; J gene: TRBJ2-2; clone size: .; V gene: TRBV3-1; CDR3 DNA: TGTGCCAGCAGCTCCGGACCTACGAACACCGGGGAGCTGTTTTTT; CDR3 protein: CASSSGPTNTGELFF
D gene: .; J gene: TRBJ1-1; clone size: many; V gene: TRBV29-1; CDR3 DNA: TGCAGCGCACCGGGGGCGGGATCTTTAAACACTGAAGCTTTCTTT; CDR3 protein: CSAPGAGSLNTEAFF
D gene: .; J gene: TRBJ2-5; clone size: many; V gene: TRBV9; CDR3 DNA: TGTGCCAGCAGCGTGGGGGCAGCTTTGGAGACCCAGTACTTC; CDR3 protein: CASSVGAALETQYF
D gene: .; J gene: TRBJ2-5; clone size: .; V gene: TRBV5-1; CDR3 DNA: TGCGCCAGCAGCCCGGGACCACCGAAGGAGACCCAGTACTTC; CDR3 protein: CASSPGPPKETQYF
D gene: TRBD2; J gene: TRBJ2-5; clone size: many; V gene: TRBV2; CDR3 DNA: TGTGCCAGCAGTTCCCCCTCTAGTGCTAGCGGACAAGAGACCCAGTACTTC; CDR3 protein: CASSSPSSASGQETQYF
D gene: .; J gene: TRBJ2-7; clone size: many; V gene: TRBV6-1; CDR3 DNA: TGTGCCAGCAGTGAAGCAGGGACGGTCTCCTACGAGCAGTACTTC; CDR3 protein: CASSEAGTVSYEQYF
D gene: .; J gene: TRBJ1-1; clone size: many; V gene: TRBV6-2/TRBV6-3; CDR3 DNA: TGTGCCAGCAGGAGGGAAGGAACTGAAGCTTTCTTT; CDR3 protein: CASRREGTEAFF
D gene: .; J gene: TRBJ2-7; clone size: many; V gene: TRBV11-2; CDR3 DNA: TGTGCCAGCAGCTTAGAAGCCGAGCAGTACTTC; CDR3 protein: CASSLEAEQYF
D gene: TRBD1; J gene: TRBJ2-7; clone size: many; V gene: TRBV15; CDR3 DNA: TGTGCCACCAGCAGAGATGCCGGGACAGCCCATTCCTACGAGCAGTACTTC; CDR3 protein: CATSRDAGTAHSYEQYF
D gene: .; J gene: TRBJ1-1; clone size: many; V gene: TRBV12-3/TRBV12-4; CDR3 DNA: TGTGCCAGCAGGAAGGAGAACACTGAAGCTTTCTTT; CDR3 protein: CASRKENTEAFF
D gene: .; J gene: TRBJ1-1; clone size: .; V gene: TRBV27; CDR3 DNA: TGTGCCAGCAGTTTATCGGTGGGCGGGAGCACTGAAGCTTTCTTT; CDR3 protein: CASSLSVGGSTEAFF
D gene: .; J gene: TRBJ2-2; clone size: many; V gene: TRBV6-1; CDR3 DNA: TGTGCCAGCAGTGGACAGGCGGCCGGGGAGCTGTTTTTT; CDR3 protein: CASSGQAAGELFF
D gene: TRBD1; J gene: TRBJ1-1; clone size: many; V gene: TRBV19; CDR3 DNA: TGTGCCAGTAGACAGGGGGGAAGGACTGAAGCTTTCTTT; CDR3 protein: CASRQGGRTEAFF
D gene: .; J gene: TRBJ1-1; clone size: .; V gene: TRBV27; CDR3 DNA: TGTGCCAGCAGTTTTGGTCACAACACTGAAGCTTTCTTT; CDR3 protein: CASSFGHNTEAFF
D gene: .; J gene: TRBJ1-2; clone size: .; V gene: TRBV6-2/TRBV6-3; CDR3 DNA: TGTGCCAGCAGTCCGACTGAGGATGGCTACACCTTC; CDR3 protein: CASSPTEDGYTF
D gene: .; J gene: TRBJ1-6; clone size: many; V gene: TRBV7-2; CDR3 DNA: TGTGCCAGCAGCTTAGGGGGGGACTATAATTCACCCCTCCACTTT; CDR3 protein: CASSLGGDYNSPLHF
D gene: TRBD2; J gene: TRBJ2-7; clone size: .; V gene: TRBV5-1; CDR3 DNA: TGCGCCAGCAGCTTGACCGCTGGACTAGCGGACATCTACGAGCAGTACTTC; CDR3 protein: CASSLTAGLADIYEQYF
D gene: .; J gene: TRBJ1-1; clone size: many; V gene: TRBV7-9; CDR3 DNA: TGTGCCAGCAGCCTAATGGAGGGAAGTCTCTCCGAAGCTTTCTTT; CDR3 protein: CASSLMEGSLSEAFF
D gene: TRBD1; J gene: TRBJ1-3; clone size: .; V gene: TRBV6-1; CDR3 DNA: TGTGCCAGCAGTACAGGACAGGACTCTGGAAACACCATATATTTT; CDR3 protein: CASSTGQDSGNTIYF
D gene: TRBD1; J gene: TRBJ1-1; clone size: many; V gene: TRBV18; CDR3 DNA: TGTGCCAGCTCACCACGGGACAGATTCCCTGAAGCTTTCTTT; CDR3 protein: CASSPRDRFPEAFF
D gene: .; J gene: TRBJ2-2; clone size: many; V gene: TRBV7-3; CDR3 DNA: TGTGCCAGCAGCTTAACGCCAGGGGAACGGGAGCTGTTTTTT; CDR3 protein: CASSLTPGERELFF
D gene: TRBD2; J gene: TRBJ2-4; clone size: .; V gene: TRBV6-5; CDR3 DNA: TGTGCCAGCAGTTACCAGCGGGAAGCCAAAAACATTCAGTACTTC; CDR3 protein: CASSYQREAKNIQYF
D gene: .; J gene: TRBJ1-1; clone size: many; V gene: TRBV27; CDR3 DNA: TGTGCCAGCAGTGGCAAGCCTAGATTGGAAGCTTTCTTT; CDR3 protein: CASSGKPRLEAFF
D gene: .; J gene: TRBJ1-5; clone size: many; V gene: TRBV6-1; CDR3 DNA: TGTGCCAGCAGTGAACAGGCCAGCAGCAATCAGCCCCAGCATTTT; CDR3 protein: CASSEQASSNQPQHF
D gene: TRBD1; J gene: TRBJ1-1; clone size: many; V gene: TRBV12-3/TRBV12-4; CDR3 DNA: TGTGCCAGCAGTCCCAGGACAGGGTCGAACACTGAAGCTTTCTTT; CDR3 protein: CASSPRTGSNTEAFF
D gene: TRBD2; J gene: TRBJ2-7; clone size: many; V gene: TRBV12-3/TRBV12-4; CDR3 DNA: TGTGCCAGCAGTTTTCGCGGGAGGACCTACGAGCAGTACTTC; CDR3 protein: CASSFRGRTYEQYF